This T cell receptor (beta chain) was sequenced for a study of blood T cell repertoires in COVID-19. V was clipped by 5 bases and J by 0 bases, with 9 bases between them. Germline assignment: CDR1 MNHEY and CDR2 SVGAGI. CDR3 length equals 14 residues. The repertoire was sequenced with immunoSEQ multiplex PCR; TCRdb's copy has only in-frame clones and lacks some. The profile shows over 250,000 clones, about 90% of them singletons. This rearrangement joins TRBV6-5 to TRBJ2-3; D may be TRBD2 (6 bases). The TCR was taken from a woman aged 55 to 70 who had recovered from COVID-19. The sequencing input was PBMCs or T cells enriched from blood (not recorded which). CDR3 coding DNA: TGTGCCAGCAGTCTAGCGATTAGCACAGATACGCAGTATTTT. It translates to CASSLAISTDTQYF.